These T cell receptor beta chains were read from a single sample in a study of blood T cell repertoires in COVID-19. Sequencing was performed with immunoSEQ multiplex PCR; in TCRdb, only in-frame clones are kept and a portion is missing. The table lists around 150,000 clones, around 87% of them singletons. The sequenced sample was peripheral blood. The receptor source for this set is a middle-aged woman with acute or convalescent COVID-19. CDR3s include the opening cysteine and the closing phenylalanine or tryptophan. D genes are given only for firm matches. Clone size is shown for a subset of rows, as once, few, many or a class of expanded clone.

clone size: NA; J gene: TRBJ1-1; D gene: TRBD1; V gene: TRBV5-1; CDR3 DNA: TGCGCCAGCAGCAGCGACAGGGGCGGCACTGAAGCTTTCTTT; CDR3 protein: CASSSDRGGTEAFF
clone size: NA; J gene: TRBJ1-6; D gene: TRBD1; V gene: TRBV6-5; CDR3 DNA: TGTGCCAGCCAACAGGGGAATAATTCACCCCTCCACTTT; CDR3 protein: CASQQGNNSPLHF
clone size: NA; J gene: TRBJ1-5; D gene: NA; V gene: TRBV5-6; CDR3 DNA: TGTGCCAGCAGCTGGGCCAAGGGGGAAGGCCAGCCCCAGCATTTT; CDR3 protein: CASSWAKGEGQPQHF
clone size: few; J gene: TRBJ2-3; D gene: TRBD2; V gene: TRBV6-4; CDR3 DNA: TGTGCCAGCAGTTTGGCTAGCGGGCACACAGATACGCAGTATTTT; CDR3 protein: CASSLASGHTDTQYF
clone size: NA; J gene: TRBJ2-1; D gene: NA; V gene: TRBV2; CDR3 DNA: TGTGCCAGCAGCATACAGGGGAGGTCCTACAATGAGCAGTTCTTC; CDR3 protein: CASSIQGRSYNEQFF
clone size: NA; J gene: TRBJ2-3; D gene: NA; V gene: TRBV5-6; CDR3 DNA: TGTGCCAGCAGCCCGGGACTGAGCACAGATACGCAGTATTTT; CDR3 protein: CASSPGLSTDTQYF
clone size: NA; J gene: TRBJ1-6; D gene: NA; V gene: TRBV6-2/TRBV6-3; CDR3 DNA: TGTGCCAGCAGTTCTCAGGACGGCAGGGCGGCTTCACCCCTCCACTTT; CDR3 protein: CASSSQDGRAASPLHF
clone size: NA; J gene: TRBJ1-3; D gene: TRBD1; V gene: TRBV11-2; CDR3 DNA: TGTGCCAGCAGCCGGGCGGGGGGACAGGGGAGCGGAAACACCATATATTTT; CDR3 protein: CASSRAGGQGSGNTIYF
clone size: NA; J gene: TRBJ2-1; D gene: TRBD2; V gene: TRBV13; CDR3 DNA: TGTGCCAGCAGGACTAGCCCCTACAATGAGCAGTTCTTC; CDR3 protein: CASRTSPYNEQFF
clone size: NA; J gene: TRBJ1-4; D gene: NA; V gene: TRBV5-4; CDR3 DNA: TGTGCCAGCAGCTTTGAGGCAACTAATGAAAAACTGTTTTTT; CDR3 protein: CASSFEATNEKLFF
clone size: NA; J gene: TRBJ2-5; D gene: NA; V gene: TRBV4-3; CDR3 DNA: TGCGCCAGCAGCCAAGATGAATTTGGGGCCGAGACCCAGTACTTC; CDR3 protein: CASSQDEFGAETQYF
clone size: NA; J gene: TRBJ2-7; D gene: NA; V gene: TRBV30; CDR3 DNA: TGTGCCTGCGATAGGGAAGGACAAACCTACGAGCAGTACTTC; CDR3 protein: CACDREGQTYEQYF
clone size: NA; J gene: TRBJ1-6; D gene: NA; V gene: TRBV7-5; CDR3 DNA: TGTGTCAGAAGCTTAGGCGGTCGGCCTAACTCACCCCTCCACTTT; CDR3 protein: CVRSLGGRPNSPLHF
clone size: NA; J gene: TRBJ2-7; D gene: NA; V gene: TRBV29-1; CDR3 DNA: TGCAGCGTTGAAGATCGGGGGGGACAGAATCCCTACGAGCAGTACTTC; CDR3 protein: CSVEDRGGQNPYEQYF
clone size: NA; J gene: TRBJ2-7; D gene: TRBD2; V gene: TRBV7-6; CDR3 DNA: TGTGCCAGCAGCTTATCCCCGGGGGGGCCGAGCTCCTACGAGCAGTACTTC; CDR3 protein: CASSLSPGGPSSYEQYF
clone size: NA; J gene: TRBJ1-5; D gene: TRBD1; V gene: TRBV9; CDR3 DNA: TGTGCCAGCAGCGGGGGGACAGGGGGCGAGTATCAGCCCCAGCATTTT; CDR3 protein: CASSGGTGGEYQPQHF
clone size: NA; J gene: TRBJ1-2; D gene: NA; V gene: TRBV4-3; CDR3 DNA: TGCGCCAGCAGCGAGACAGCAGACAACTATGGCTACACCTTC; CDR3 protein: CASSETADNYGYTF
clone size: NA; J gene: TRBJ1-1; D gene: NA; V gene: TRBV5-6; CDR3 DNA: TGTGCCAGCAGCTTGGTGGCGGGACGGGGGAACACTGAAGCTTTCTTT; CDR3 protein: CASSLVAGRGNTEAFF
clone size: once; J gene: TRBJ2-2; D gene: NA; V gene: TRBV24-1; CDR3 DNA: TGTGCCACCAGCGCGAACACCGGGGAGCTGTTTTTT; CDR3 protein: CATSANTGELFF
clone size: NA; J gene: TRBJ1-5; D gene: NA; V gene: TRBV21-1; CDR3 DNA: TGTGCCAGCAGCAAAAAGACAGGGTTTCAGCCCCAGCATTTT; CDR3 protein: CASSKKTGFQPQHF
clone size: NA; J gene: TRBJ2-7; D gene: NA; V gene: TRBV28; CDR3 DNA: TGTGCCAGCAGGAAATTAGACCCCGGGACTTACGAGCAGTACTTC; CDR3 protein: CASRKLDPGTYEQYF
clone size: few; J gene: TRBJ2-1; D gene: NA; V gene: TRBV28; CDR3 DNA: TGTGCCAGCAGTCTCCCCCCAAGGAGGCATGAGCAGTTCTTC; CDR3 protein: CASSLPPRRHEQFF
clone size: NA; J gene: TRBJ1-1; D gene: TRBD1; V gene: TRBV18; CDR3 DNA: TGTGCCAGCTCATCCGGGACAGGGACTGAAGCTTTCTTT; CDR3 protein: CASSSGTGTEAFF
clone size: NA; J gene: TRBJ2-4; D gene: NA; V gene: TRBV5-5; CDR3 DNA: TGTGCCAGCAGCTTGTTCGGCGGGACAGCCAAGGACATTCAGTACTTC; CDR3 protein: CASSLFGGTAKDIQYF
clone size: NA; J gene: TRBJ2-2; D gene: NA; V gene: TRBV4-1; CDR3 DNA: TGCGCCAGCAGCCGGGGGCGAGACACCGGGGAGCTGTTTTTT; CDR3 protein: CASSRGRDTGELFF
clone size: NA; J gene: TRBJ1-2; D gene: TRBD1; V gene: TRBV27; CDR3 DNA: TGTGCCAGCAGTTACCGGGACAGGGGAAACTATGGCTACACCTTC; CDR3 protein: CASSYRDRGNYGYTF
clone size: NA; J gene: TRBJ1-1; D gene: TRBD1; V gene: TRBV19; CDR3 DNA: TGTGCCAGTAGTCCCGGGACAGCCGAAGCTTTCTTT; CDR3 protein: CASSPGTAEAFF
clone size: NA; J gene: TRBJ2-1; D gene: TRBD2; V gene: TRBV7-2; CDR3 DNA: TGTGCCAGCAGCAAAACGGGACTAGGCTCCTACAATGAGCAGTTCTTC; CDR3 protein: CASSKTGLGSYNEQFF
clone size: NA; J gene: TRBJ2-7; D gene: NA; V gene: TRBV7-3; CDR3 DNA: TGTGCCAGCAGCCTTGGGCAGGGAAACGAGCAGTACTTC; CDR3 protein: CASSLGQGNEQYF
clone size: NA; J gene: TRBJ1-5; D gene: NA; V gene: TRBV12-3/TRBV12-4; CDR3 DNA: TGTGCCAGCAGTTTAGAGATAAGGACTCCCCAGCATTTT; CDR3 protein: CASSLEIRTPQHF
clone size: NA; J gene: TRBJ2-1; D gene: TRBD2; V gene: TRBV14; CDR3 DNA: TGTGCCAGCAGCCAAGGTAGCGGGAGGGTGTACAATGAGCAGTTCTTC; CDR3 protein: CASSQGSGRVYNEQFF
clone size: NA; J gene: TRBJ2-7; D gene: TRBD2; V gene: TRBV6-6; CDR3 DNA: TGTGCCAGCAGCCTAACCCGGACTAGCGGGCGTTACGAGCAGTACTTC; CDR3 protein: CASSLTRTSGRYEQYF
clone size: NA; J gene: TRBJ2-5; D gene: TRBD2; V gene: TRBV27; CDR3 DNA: TGTGCCAGCAGTTCAGCGGGGGGGACCCAGTACTTC; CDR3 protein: CASSSAGGTQYF
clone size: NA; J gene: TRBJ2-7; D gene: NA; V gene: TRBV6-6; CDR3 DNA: TGTGCCAGCAGGCACAGGGACGAGCAGTACTTC; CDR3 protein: CASRHRDEQYF
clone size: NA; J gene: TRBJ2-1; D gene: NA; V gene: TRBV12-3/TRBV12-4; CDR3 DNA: TGTGCCAGCAGTTCAACAATTTACAATGAGCAGTTCTTC; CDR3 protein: CASSSTIYNEQFF
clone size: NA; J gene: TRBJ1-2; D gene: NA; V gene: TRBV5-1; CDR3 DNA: TGCGCCAGCAGCTTGGGACACGCTAACTATGGCTACACCTTC; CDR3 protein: CASSLGHANYGYTF
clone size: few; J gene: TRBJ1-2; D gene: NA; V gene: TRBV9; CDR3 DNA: TGTGCCAGCAGCCCAGCTAACTATGGCTACACCTTC; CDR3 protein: CASSPANYGYTF
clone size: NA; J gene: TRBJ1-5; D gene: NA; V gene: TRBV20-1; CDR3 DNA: TGCAGTGCTATTGAGGGGGTGGGGGGTAATCAGCCCCAGCATTTT; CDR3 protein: CSAIEGVGGNQPQHF
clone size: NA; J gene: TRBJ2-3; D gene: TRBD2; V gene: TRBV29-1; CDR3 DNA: TGCAGCGTCCCCTCGACTAGCGGTAGCACAGATACGCAGTATTTT; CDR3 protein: CSVPSTSGSTDTQYF
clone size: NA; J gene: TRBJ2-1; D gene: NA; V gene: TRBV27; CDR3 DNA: TGTGCTTCCCGGAACAGCTACAATGAGCAGTTCTTC; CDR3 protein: CASRNSYNEQFF
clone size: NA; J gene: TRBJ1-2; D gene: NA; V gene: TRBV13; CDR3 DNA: TGTGCCAGCAGCCCCCGGACAGTTGGTGGCTACACCTTC; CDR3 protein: CASSPRTVGGYTF
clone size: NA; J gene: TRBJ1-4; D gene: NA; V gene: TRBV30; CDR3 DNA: TGTGCCTGGAGTGGACAACTCCGACGGGAAAAACTGTTTTTT; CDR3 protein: CAWSGQLRREKLFF
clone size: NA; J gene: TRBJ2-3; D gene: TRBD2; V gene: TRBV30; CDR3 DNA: TGTGCCTGGAGCGAGACTAGCGGTAGTACGCAGTATTTT; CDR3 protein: CAWSETSGSTQYF
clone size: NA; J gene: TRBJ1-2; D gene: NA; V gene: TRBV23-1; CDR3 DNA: TGCGCCAGCAGTCTTGGTATGAGAGATCCTAACTATGGCTACACCTTC; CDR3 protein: CASSLGMRDPNYGYTF
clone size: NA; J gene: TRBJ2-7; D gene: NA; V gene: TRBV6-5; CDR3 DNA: TGTGCCAGCAGTTACTCGCCCGGAGGTCACTACGAGCAGTACTTC; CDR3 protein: CASSYSPGGHYEQYF